Following are 28 T cell receptor beta chains from one sample sequenced in a study of T cells expressing NK-cell markers (dated by TCRdb to about 2020). Library method: 5' RACE. The instrument was an Illumina HiSeq 2000. TCRdb reprocessed the reads and provides one entry for every CDR3 protein sequence; no DNA is given. The table for this sample shows about 260,000 distinct CDR3 sequences. Of the sample, approximately 0.42% falls within the top ten clones. Source material: blood T cells: a sorted CD56 or NKG2C T cell subset, CD4+ or CD8+ T cells, or bulk PBMC T cells (not recorded which). Receptors originate from a young man in good health. Donor details come from another sample of the same person, matched by shared clones.

V is TRBV7-2 and J is TRBJ2-7; TCRdb gives TRBD1 as the D gene, but with no DNA this cannot be confirmed. The CDR3 runs to 14 residues. Germline V gene lookup returns CDR1 SGHTA and CDR2 FQGNSA. The CDR3 loop is CASSPSRWDGEQYF.

V gene TRBV6-1 combines with J gene TRBJ2-1; TCRdb's D call of TRBD2 is untestable without DNA. From germline, CDR1 is MNHNS and CDR2 SASEGT. This CDR3 contains 14 residues. The CDR3 is CASSPSGNHNEQFF.

The V gene is TRBV9, the J gene TRBJ1-2; TCRdb returns TRBD1, unconfirmable since there is no DNA. This CDR3 has 18 amino acids. Germline V gene data show CDR1 as SGDLS and CDR2 as YYNGEE. The CDR3 protein is CASSFPLRGRGGLGGYTF.

The chain uses TRBV7-2 and TRBJ2-3; as DNA is missing, the TRBD2 call by TCRdb cannot be tested. Germline CDR1 is SGHTA and CDR2 is FQGNSA. This CDR3 spans 14 amino acids. Here the CDR3 reads CASTPGGHTDTQYF. Combining the CDR3 with reference TRBV7-2 and TRBJ2-3 gives the whole variable domain GAGVSQSPSNKVTEKGKDVELRCDPISGHTALYWYRQSLGQGLEFLIYFQGNSAPDKSGLPSDRFSAERTGGSVSTLTIQRTQQEDSAVYLCASTPGGHTDTQYFGPGTRLTVL.

The J gene is TRBJ1-1, the V gene TRBV5-5; TCRdb lists TRBD1, though no DNA is available to test this call. The CDR3 consists of 15 residues. CDR1 is SGHKS, CDR2 YYEKEE, per germline (reference sequence). The CDR3 sequence is CASSTLAGGNTEAFF.

The chain has TRBV27 and TRBJ1-1; the TRBD1 assignment by TCRdb is unverifiable without DNA. The CDR3 spans 13 residues. Per germline, CDR1 MNHEY and CDR2 SMNVEV (reference sequence). CDR3 in amino acids: CASSLWTGHEAFF.

The chain has TRBV12-3 or TRBV12-4 and TRBJ1-1. This CDR3 comprises 13 residues. CDR3 sequence: CASSFLAGYEAFF.

The chain has TRBV5-1 and TRBJ2-7; TCRdb picks TRBD1, but there is no DNA to check that call. Germline V gene lookup returns CDR1 SGHRS and CDR2 YFSETQ. This CDR3 is built from 13 residues. The CDR3 region is CASKGTGGYEQYF.

The chain has TRBV5-1 and TRBJ1-1. The length of the CDR3 is 12 residues. From germline, CDR1 is SGHRS and CDR2 YFSETQ. The CDR3: CASSFERTEAFF.

The chain employs TRBV14 and TRBJ2-1; there is no DNA to check the TCRdb D call of TRBD2. The CDR3 loop spans 15 amino acids. CDR1 and CDR2 (germline): SGHDN, FVKESK. CDR3 amino acids: CASSRPGLGGNEQFF.

This chain's CDR3 is CATSRPGTAETQYF. V and J are TRBV15 and TRBJ2-5; TCRdb's D call, TRBD1, is unchecked because there is no DNA. This CDR3 is built from 14 residues. In germline, CDR1 is LNHNV, CDR2 YYDKDF (reference sequence).

The CDR3: CASSHPDRPYGYTF. V usage is TRBV4-2 and J usage is TRBJ1-2; TCRdb names TRBD1, which stays unverified in the absence of DNA. This CDR3 region has 14 residues. Germline CDR1 reads LGHNA; CDR2 reads YNFKEQ.

The CDR3 reads CASSLKDINEQFF. This rearrangement joins TRBV5-4 to TRBJ2-1; TCRdb's D call of TRBD1 is untestable without DNA. CDR1 SGHNT and CDR2 YYREEE come from the germline V gene (reference sequence). The CDR3 sequence is 13 residues long.

V and J are TRBV29-1 and TRBJ2-2; the TCRdb call, TRBD2, lacks DNA for checking. The CDR3 length is 14 residues. The germline V gene has CDR1 SQVTM and CDR2 ANQGSEA. The CDR3 protein is CSAPTGGPTGELFF.

V gene TRBV24-1 combines with J gene TRBJ2-5; TCRdb reports TRBD1, a call that lacks DNA to check it against. There are 15 residues in the CDR3. CDR1 and CDR2 from the germline V gene are KGHDR and SFDVKD. This chain's CDR3 is CATRPGQTDQETQYF.

The chain links TRBV20-1 to TRBJ1-5; the TRBD1 assignment by TCRdb is unverifiable without DNA. The germline V gene has CDR1 DFQATT and CDR2 SNEGSKA (reference sequence). The CDR3 covers 14 residues. The chain's CDR3 is CSASTDRADQPQHF.

V gene TRBV19 combines with J gene TRBJ2-2. CDR3 length: 15 amino acids. Germline CDR1 LNHDA, CDR2 SQIVND (reference sequence). CDR3 amino acids: CASSPTERHTGELFF.

The rearrangement uses TRBV12-3 or TRBV12-4 and TRBJ2-7; no DNA is available, so the TRBD2 call from TCRdb remains unchecked. This CDR3 spans 14 amino acids. This CDR3 is CASNIGGSKYEQYF.

The rearrangement uses TRBV29-1 and TRBJ2-7. Germline V gene data show CDR1 as SQVTM and CDR2 as ANQGSEA. The CDR3 consists of 13 residues. The CDR3 reads CSVVVLSTYEQYF.

The J gene is TRBJ2-1, the V gene TRBV5-1; TCRdb outputs TRBD2, but without DNA this stays unchecked. Looked up from germline, CDR1 is SGHRS and CDR2 is YFSETQ. This CDR3 has 17 residues. CDR3 in amino acids: CASSSRARQSSYNEQFF.

The chain joins TRBV10-3 to TRBJ1-3; TCRdb lists TRBD1, though no DNA is available to test this call. The CDR3 length is 15 residues. CDR1 and CDR2 from the germline V gene are ENHRY and SYGVKD. This CDR3 reads CAITGGGPSGNTIYF.

The chain's CDR3 is CASSFGLHEQFF. The chain recombines TRBV12-3 or TRBV12-4 with TRBJ2-1. This CDR3 spans 12 amino acids.

This chain connects TRBV12-3 or TRBV12-4 to TRBJ1-5; checking the TCRdb D call of TRBD1 is not possible without DNA. The length of the CDR3 is 15 residues. The CDR3 spells CASSFQGASNQPQHF.

This chain connects TRBV6-2 or TRBV6-3 to TRBJ2-3; lacking DNA, the TRBD2 call made by TCRdb goes unchecked. Germline CDR1 reads MNHEY; CDR2 reads SVGEGT. The CDR3 length is 16 residues. CDR3 sequence: CASSQKREMVRDTQYF.

This sequence joins TRBV12-3 or TRBV12-4 and TRBJ2-5; TCRdb calls TRBD1, which cannot be checked without DNA. There are 14 residues in the CDR3. This CDR3 reads CASSRESGIETQYF.

The V and J genes are TRBV12-3 or TRBV12-4 and TRBJ1-6; no DNA is available, so the TRBD1 call from TCRdb remains unchecked. There are 12 residues in the CDR3. The CDR3 loop is CASSQLGQRLHF.

The rearrangement links TRBV5-5 to TRBJ2-1. The V gene's germline CDR1 is SGHKS and CDR2 YYEKEE (reference sequence). The CDR3 extends over 15 amino acids. Here the CDR3 reads CASSLLVGDYNEQFF. Looking up the rest from reference TRBV5-5 and TRBJ2-1 gives the full variable domain: DAGVTQSPTHLIKTRGQQVTLRCSPISGHKSVSWYQQVLGQGPQFIFQYYEKEERGRGNFPDRFSARQFPNYSSELNVNALLLGDSALYLCASSLLVGDYNEQFFGPGTRLTVL.

V is TRBV9 and J is TRBJ1-1; the TCRdb D gene call, TRBD1, has no DNA to confirm it. Germline CDR1 reads SGDLS; CDR2 reads YYNGEE. This CDR3 region has 16 residues. The CDR3 protein is CASSVAAGYVNTEAFF.